The clone carrying this T cell receptor (beta chain) came up a few times. Time point denoted: persistent/refractory GD, antithyroid drugs over 5 years with positive TRAb. With RNA extracted from PBMCs as input, the TCR library was made. According to the study, TCR beta libraries were built with iRepertoire HTBI primers and CDR3-region Arm-PCR. TCRdb passed the multiplex PCR reads through MiXCR, listing each CDR3 protein once. The sample shows around 460,000 distinct CDR3 sequences, less than 25% of them seen only once. The sample originates from a study of regulatory T cells in long-lasting Graves disease. The CDR3 has 13 amino acids. Trimming stripped 1 base from V and 0 bases from J, with 6 bases between. Germline CDR1 SQVTM, CDR2 ANQGSEA.

The input for sequencing was peripheral blood mononuclear cells (PBMCs), taken when the disease was refractory, from a patient treated with antithyroid drugs. The source of this sequence is a female donor with Graves disease. This chain joins TRBV29-1 and TRBJ1-2; D call uncertain. The CDR3 DNA sequence: TGCAGCGTTGAAGCAGCAGCTAACTATGGCTACACCTTC. It translates to CSVEAAANYGYTF.